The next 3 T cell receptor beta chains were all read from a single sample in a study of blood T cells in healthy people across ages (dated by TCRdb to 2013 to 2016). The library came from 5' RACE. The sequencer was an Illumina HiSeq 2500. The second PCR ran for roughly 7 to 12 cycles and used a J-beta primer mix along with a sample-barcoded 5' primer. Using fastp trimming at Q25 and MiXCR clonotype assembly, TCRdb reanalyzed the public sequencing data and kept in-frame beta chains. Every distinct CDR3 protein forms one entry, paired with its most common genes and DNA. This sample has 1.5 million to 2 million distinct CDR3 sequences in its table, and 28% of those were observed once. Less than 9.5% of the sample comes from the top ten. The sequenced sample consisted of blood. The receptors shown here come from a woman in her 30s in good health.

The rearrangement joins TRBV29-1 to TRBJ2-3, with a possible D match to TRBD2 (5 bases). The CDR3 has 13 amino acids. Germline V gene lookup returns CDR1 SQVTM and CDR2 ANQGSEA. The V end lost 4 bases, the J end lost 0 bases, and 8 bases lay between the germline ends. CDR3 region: CSVGGLSTDTQYF. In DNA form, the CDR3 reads TGCAGCGTTGGAGGGTTGAGCACAGATACGCAGTATTTT.

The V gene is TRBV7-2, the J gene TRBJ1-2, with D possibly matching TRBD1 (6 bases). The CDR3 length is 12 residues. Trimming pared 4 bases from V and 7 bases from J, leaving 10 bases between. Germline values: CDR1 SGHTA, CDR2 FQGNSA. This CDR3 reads CASSWGQGGYTF. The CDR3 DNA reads TGTGCCAGCAGCTGGGGGCAGGGTGGCTACACCTTC. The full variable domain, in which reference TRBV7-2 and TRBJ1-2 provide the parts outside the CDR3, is GAGVSQSPSNKVTEKGKDVELRCDPISGHTALYWYRQSLGQGLEFLIYFQGNSAPDKSGLPSDRFSAERTGGSVSTLTIQRTQQEDSAVYLCASSWGQGGYTFGSGTRLTVV.

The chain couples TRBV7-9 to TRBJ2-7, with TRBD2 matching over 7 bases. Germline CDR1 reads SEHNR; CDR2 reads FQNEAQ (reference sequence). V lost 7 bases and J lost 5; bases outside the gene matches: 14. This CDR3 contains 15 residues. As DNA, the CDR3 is TGTGCCAGCACCCCAACTAGCGAGAGATGGCACGAGCAGTACTTC. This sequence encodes CASTPTSERWHEQYF.